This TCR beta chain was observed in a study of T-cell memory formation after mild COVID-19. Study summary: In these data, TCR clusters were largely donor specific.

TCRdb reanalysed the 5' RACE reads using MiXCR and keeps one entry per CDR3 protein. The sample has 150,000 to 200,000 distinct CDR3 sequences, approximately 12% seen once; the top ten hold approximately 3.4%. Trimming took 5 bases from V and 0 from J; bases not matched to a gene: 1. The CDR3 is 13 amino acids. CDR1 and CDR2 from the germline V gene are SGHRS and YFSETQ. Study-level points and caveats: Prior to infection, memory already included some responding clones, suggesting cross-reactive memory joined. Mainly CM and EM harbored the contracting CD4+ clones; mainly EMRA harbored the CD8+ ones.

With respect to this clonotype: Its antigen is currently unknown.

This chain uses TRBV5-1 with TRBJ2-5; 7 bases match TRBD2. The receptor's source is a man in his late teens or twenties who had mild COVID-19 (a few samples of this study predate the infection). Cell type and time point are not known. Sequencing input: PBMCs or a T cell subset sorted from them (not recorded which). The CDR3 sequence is CASRRGYQETQYF. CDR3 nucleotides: TGCGCCAGCAGGCGGGGGTACCAAGAGACCCAGTACTTC.